Reported below is one T cell receptor beta chain. Its target is unknown. TCRdb independently ran MiXCR on the reads; one entry per CDR3 protein. The sample holds approximately 260,000 distinct CDR3 sequences; less than 25% are singletons and the top ten take approximately 20%. The data stem from a study of T cell repertoires in cytomegalovirus infection. CDR3 length: 14 amino acids. V gave up 4 bases and J gave up 5 bases; unmatched junction bases: 7. Germline CDR1 MNHEY, CDR2 SVGEGT. The sample here was cultured PBMCs, taken from culture after CMV antigen stimulation. This chain uses TRBV6-2 or TRBV6-3 with TRBJ2-7; 8 positions match TRBD2. The TCR comes from a human donor in good health (CMV status not recorded). Some clones in this sample may be carry-over from other donors' samples. The CDR3 DNA reads TGTGCCAGCAGTTTGGCGGGAGGTGTCGACGAGCAGTACTTC. It specifies CASSLAGGVDEQYF.